The rows below give T cell receptor beta chains drawn from one sample of a study of T cell changes during pregnancy in multiple sclerosis. Method: immunoSEQ multiplex PCR; TCRdb's copy keeps in-frame clones and lacks some. In the table there are tens of thousands of clones, roughly 90% of which are singletons. This sample comprised peripheral blood, obtained in the first trimester of pregnancy. Receptors were obtained from a female donor in good health, enrolled as a control in a pregnancy study. Both conserved end residues are part of each CDR3. Each record gives: J gene, clone size, V gene, D gene, CDR3 protein, CDR3 DNA. D genes are given only for firm matches. The size of a clone is reported for some rows only, either as once, few or many, or as a class for expanded clones.

TRBJ1-2 | NA | TRBV19 | TRBD1 | CASSMGQLRRPGYTF | TGTGCCAGTAGTATGGGACAGCTTAGACGACCTGGCTACACCTTC
TRBJ2-1 | NA | TRBV7-2 | TRBD1 | CASSLIGGGQNEQFF | TGTGCCAGCAGCTTAATAGGGGGCGGCCAAAATGAGCAGTTCTTC
TRBJ2-2 | NA | TRBV7-2 | NA | CASSLGGGGELFF | TGTGCCAGCAGCTTAGGGGGCGGCGGGGAGCTGTTTTTT
TRBJ2-5 | once | TRBV9 | TRBD1 | CASSVGQGGTQYF | TGTGCCAGCAGCGTCGGACAGGGCGGGACCCAGTACTTC
TRBJ2-1 | NA | TRBV7-9 | TRBD2 | CASRPSGRINEQFF | TGTGCCAGCAGACCTAGCGGGAGGATAAATGAGCAGTTCTTC
TRBJ1-2 | once | TRBV5-1 | NA | CASSLKTTGTANYGYTF | TGCGCCAGCAGCTTAAAAACAACAGGGACGGCTAACTATGGCTACACCTTC
TRBJ2-1 | NA | TRBV7-9 | NA | CASSLGWATHNEQFF | TGTGCCAGCAGCTTAGGGTGGGCGACCCACAATGAGCAGTTCTTC
TRBJ2-3 | NA | TRBV4-3 | TRBD1 | CASSQGQGHTDTQYF | TGCGCCAGCAGCCAAGGACAGGGGCACACAGATACGCAGTATTTT
TRBJ2-3 | NA | TRBV11-3 | TRBD2 | CASTPIPGTSGTDTQYF | TGTGCCAGCACCCCTATCCCGGGGACTAGCGGCACAGATACGCAGTATTTT
TRBJ1-4 | once | TRBV5-1 | TRBD1 | CASSLGGQINEKLFF | TGCGCCAGCAGCTTGGGGGGACAGATAAATGAAAAACTGTTTTTT
TRBJ2-3 | NA | TRBV7-9 | TRBD2 | CASSPDRLAGNTDTQYF | TGTGCCAGCAGCCCCGACCGACTAGCGGGGAATACAGATACGCAGTATTTT
TRBJ1-5 | NA | TRBV19 | NA | CASSIGGFNQPQHF | TGTGCCAGTAGTATAGGGGGCTTTAATCAGCCCCAGCATTTT
TRBJ2-5 | NA | TRBV6-1 | NA | CASTLGQKQETQYF | TGTGCCAGCACTCTCGGACAGAAGCAAGAGACCCAGTACTTC
TRBJ2-7 | once | TRBV6-6 | TRBD1 | CASSLKGATYEQYF | TGTGCCAGCAGTTTAAAGGGGGCAACCTACGAGCAGTACTTC
TRBJ2-7 | NA | TRBV19 | TRBD2 | CASSPGLAGGSYEQYF | TGTGCCAGTAGCCCGGGACTAGCGGGGGGATCCTACGAGCAGTACTTC
TRBJ2-1 | NA | TRBV5-4 | TRBD2 | CASSARTSEYNEQFF | TGTGCCAGCAGCGCTAGGACTAGCGAGTACAATGAGCAGTTCTTC
TRBJ2-7 | NA | TRBV4-2 | NA | CASSQGTEQYF | TGTGCCAGCAGCCAGGGCACCGAGCAGTACTTC
TRBJ2-3 | NA | TRBV5-5 | TRBD2 | CASSGRLAGGTDTQYF | TGTGCCAGCAGCGGCCGACTAGCGGGGGGTACAGATACGCAGTATTTT
TRBJ1-4 | NA | TRBV4-3 | NA | CASSPNHRVANEKLFF | TGCGCCAGCAGCCCGAATCACAGGGTAGCTAATGAAAAACTGTTTTTT
TRBJ1-1 | NA | TRBV5-1 | TRBD1 | CASSEGQGVTEAFF | TGCGCCAGCAGCGAGGGACAGGGTGTCACTGAAGCTTTCTTT
TRBJ2-7 | NA | TRBV9 | NA | CASSPGERLSSYEQYF | TGTGCCAGCAGCCCCGGGGAGCGGTTGAGCTCCTACGAGCAGTACTTC
TRBJ2-7 | NA | TRBV5-6 | TRBD2 | CASSLSGLAGGSYIYEQYF | TGTGCCAGCAGCTTATCCGGACTAGCGGGAGGGTCCTACATTTACGAGCAGTACTTC
TRBJ1-2 | once | TRBV5-1 | NA | CASSLERLAFGYTF | TGCGCCAGCAGCCTCGAGAGGCTGGCGTTCGGCTACACCTTC
TRBJ2-5 | NA | TRBV5-1 | NA | CASSTGLTGTQYF | TGCGCCAGCAGCACTGGACTAACGGGGACCCAGTACTTC
TRBJ1-5 | NA | TRBV6-5 | TRBD1 | CASSRQGLHQPQHF | TGTGCCAGCAGTCGACAGGGTTTGCATCAGCCCCAGCATTTT
TRBJ1-1 | NA | TRBV27 | NA | CASRLNEGNTEAFF | TGTGCCAGCAGGTTAAATGAGGGGAACACTGAAGCTTTCTTT
TRBJ1-2 | NA | TRBV5-4 | TRBD1 | CASSSTWTGDYGYTF | TGTGCCAGCAGCTCCACCTGGACAGGGGACTATGGCTACACCTTC
TRBJ1-2 | NA | TRBV20-1 | NA | CSASRGGYTF | TGCAGTGCTTCCAGGGGAGGCTACACCTTC
TRBJ1-5 | NA | TRBV9 | NA | CASSRHREGQPQHF | TGTGCCAGCAGCAGACACAGGGAGGGCCAGCCCCAGCATTTT
TRBJ1-1 | few | TRBV5-4 | NA | CASSPGGNTEAFF | TGTGCCAGCAGTCCGGGAGGAAACACTGAAGCTTTCTTT
TRBJ2-6 | NA | TRBV9 | TRBD1 | CASSPRDRGTGANVLTF | TGTGCCAGCAGCCCCCGGGACAGGGGGACTGGGGCCAACGTCCTGACTTTC
TRBJ1-4 | NA | TRBV5-1 | TRBD1 | CASGTATNEKLFF | TGCGCCAGCGGGACAGCAACTAATGAAAAACTGTTTTTT
TRBJ1-1 | NA | TRBV30 | NA | CAWNWGQNTEAFF | TGTGCCTGGAACTGGGGACAGAACACTGAAGCTTTCTTT
TRBJ1-2 | NA | TRBV5-1 | NA | CASSLMAGSGSYGYTF | TGCGCCAGCAGCTTGATGGCAGGGTCCGGCTCTTATGGCTACACCTTC
TRBJ1-1 | few | TRBV6-1 | NA | CASSVRQSFEAFF | TGTGCCAGCAGTGTCCGACAGAGCTTTGAAGCTTTCTTT
TRBJ2-4 | once | TRBV5-6 | NA | CASSFLAKNIQYF | TGTGCCAGCAGCTTTCTAGCCAAAAACATTCAGTACTTC